This T cell receptor beta chain originates from a study of technical replicates of blood from several donors. Assay used: immunoSEQ multiplex PCR; TCRdb lists only in-frame clones, some missing. The sample yields tens of thousands of clones, around 95% seen once. From germline, CDR1 is SGHRS and CDR2 YFSETQ. This CDR3 is 16 amino acids long. Trimming pared 1 base from V and 4 bases from J, leaving 14 bases between. Sequenced input: T cells isolated from PBMCs. The TCR was taken from a human donor in good health. This sequence joins TRBV5-1 and TRBJ2-2; D may be TRBD1 (6 bases). The CDR3, as DNA: TGCGCCAGCAGCTTGCAACAGGGATCGGGCACCGGGGAGCTGTTTTTT. It codes for CASSLQQGSGTGELFF.